This TCR beta chain is drawn from a study of cytomegalovirus exposure and HLA in healthy donors. As for the study in general: Findings of an earlier analysis included around 100 million unique TCR beta sequences from 200 million or so T cells.

J lost 3 bases, V lost 2 bases, and 6 bases had no gene match. The germline gives CDR1 KGHSH, CDR2 LQKENI. This CDR3 contains 15 residues. As for this clone: What it recognizes is unknown.

PCR employed 60 Vbeta and 13 Jbeta primers. Method: immunoSEQ multiplex PCR; TCRdb's copy keeps in-frame clones and lacks some. The sample consists of 130,000 or so clones, around 67% of them appearing once. Study-level findings and limits: Within an earlier analysis, most TCR beta V segments proved productive either about 87% or about 30% of the time. Reportedly, fewer N-insertions than the roughly 690-donor mean appeared in an Asian-associated ancestry cluster in a later analysis.

The TCR sequence derives from a woman between 40 and 55 years old in good health and CMV-seropositive. The V gene is TRBV18, the J gene TRBJ2-7, with 8 bases fitting TRBD1. Material: PBMCs. CDR3 in amino acids: CASSPVLTGGYEQYF. The CDR3 coding sequence is TGTGCCAGCTCACCAGTTCTTACAGGGGGCTACGAGCAGTACTTC. The variable domain in full, with the rest retrieved from reference TRBV18 and TRBJ2-7, is NAGVMQNPRHLVRRRGQEARLRCSPMKGHSHVYWYRQLPEEGLKFMVYLQKENIIDESGMPKERFSAEFPKEGPSILRIQQVVRGDSAAYFCASSPVLTGGYEQYFGPGTRLTVT.